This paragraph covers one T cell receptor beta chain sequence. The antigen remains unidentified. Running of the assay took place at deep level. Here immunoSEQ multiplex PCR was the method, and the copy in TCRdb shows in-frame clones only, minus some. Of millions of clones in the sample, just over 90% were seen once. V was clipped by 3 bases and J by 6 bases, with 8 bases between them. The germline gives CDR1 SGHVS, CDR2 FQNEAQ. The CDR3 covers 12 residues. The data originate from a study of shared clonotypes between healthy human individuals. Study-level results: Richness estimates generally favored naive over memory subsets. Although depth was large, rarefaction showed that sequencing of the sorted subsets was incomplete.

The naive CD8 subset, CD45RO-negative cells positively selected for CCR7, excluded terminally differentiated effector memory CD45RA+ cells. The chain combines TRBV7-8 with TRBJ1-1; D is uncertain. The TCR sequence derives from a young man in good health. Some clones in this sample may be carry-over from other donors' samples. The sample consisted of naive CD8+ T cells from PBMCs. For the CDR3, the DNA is TGTGCCAGCAGCTTGCGTGGATCTGAAGCTTTCTTT. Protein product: CASSLRGSEAFF. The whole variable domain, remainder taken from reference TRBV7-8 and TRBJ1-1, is GAGVSQSPRYKVAKRGQDVALRCDPISGHVSLFWYQQALGQGPEFLTYFQNEAQLDKSGLPSDRFFAERPEGSVSTLKIQRTQQEDSAVYLCASSLRGSEAFFGQGTRLTVV.